One sample yielded the 22 T cell receptor beta chains listed below, sequenced in a study of cytomegalovirus exposure and HLA in healthy donors. Use of 60 Vbeta and 13 Jbeta primers characterized the PCR. Sequencing used immunoSEQ multiplex PCR; TCRdb keeps in-frame clones, though not all of them. The sample lists some 150,000 clones; around four fifths were seen once. The sequencing sample was made of PBMCs. The receptors stem from a man aged 45-65 years in good health and CMV-seropositive.

This sequence joins TRBV10-3 and TRBJ1-1, with D perhaps TRBD1 (5 bases). V lost 0 bases and J lost 4, with 12 bases in between. This CDR3 comprises 15 residues. Germline CDR1 is ENHRY and CDR2 is SYGVKD. The CDR3 loop reads CAISESAGYVTEAFF. The CDR3, as DNA: TGTGCCATCAGTGAGTCGGCAGGGTATGTCACTGAAGCTTTCTTT.

The count of this clone is one. The gene calls are TRBV5-6 and TRBJ2-1, with TRBD1 matching over 9 bases. The length of the CDR3 is 15 residues. The ends lost 4 bases at V and 6 bases at J; junction bases unmatched: 8. CDR1 is SGHDT, CDR2 YYEEEE, per germline. The CDR3 DNA sequence: TGTGCCAGCAGCGGGGACAGGGTTTGGGGCAATGAGCAGTTCTTC. Its protein product is CASSGDRVWGNEQFF.

The chain recombines TRBV20-1 with TRBJ2-7; D may be TRBD2 (5 bases). The CDR3 consists of 11 residues. V gave up 3 bases and J gave up 6 bases, with 9 bases separating them. Germline-derived CDR1 and CDR2 are DFQATT and SNEGSKA (reference sequence). CDR3 nucleotide sequence: TGCAGTGCTAGGACCCTAGCCGAGCAGTACTTC. Translation: CSARTLAEQYF.

This chain uses TRBV27 with TRBJ1-2; the match to TRBD1 covers 8 bases. Germline-derived CDR1 and CDR2 are MNHEY and SMNVEV (reference sequence). The junction had 11 bases not matched to a gene; V was cut back by 3 bases and J by 5 bases. There are 16 residues in the CDR3. The CDR3 coding sequence is TGTGCCAGCAGTTTTGGTTTTGACAGGGGTAGGTATGGCTACACCTTC. The encoded protein is CASSFGFDRGRYGYTF.

V is TRBV28 and J is TRBJ1-5; possible D gene TRBD1, 5 bases. Between the trimmed V and J ends, which lost 8 bases and 9 bases, there was a span of 23 bases. The CDR3 length is 15 residues. Germline V gives CDR1 MDHEN, CDR2 SYDVKM. CDR3 nucleotide sequence: TGTGCCAGCTCAATCTCCCTGGGGGGTCCGAGGCCCCAGCATTTT. Translating it yields CASSISLGGPRPQHF. Full variable domain (outside the CDR3, taken from reference TRBV28 and TRBJ1-5): DVKVTQSSRYLVKRTGEKVFLECVQDMDHENMFWYRQDPGLGLRLIYFSYDVKMKEKGDIPEGYSVSREKKERFSLILESASTNQTSMYLCASSISLGGPRPQHFGDGTRLSIL.

The chain uses TRBV5-4 and TRBJ1-5, with 11 bases matching TRBD1. Germline V gene sequence: CDR1 SGHNT, CDR2 YYREEE (reference sequence). The CDR3 totals 15 residues. Trimming took 3 bases from V and 4 from J; bases not matched to a gene: 3. CDR3 sequence reads: CASSSGTGGNQPQHF. The CDR3 region has the DNA TGTGCCAGCAGCTCCGGGACAGGGGGGAATCAGCCCCAGCATTTT.

The J gene is TRBJ1-5, the V gene TRBV5-4; D perhaps matches TRBD1 (6 bases). Germline-derived CDR1 and CDR2 are SGHNT and YYREEE (reference sequence). The CDR3 is 14 residues long. V lost 4 bases and J lost 1, with 9 bases in between. This CDR3 is CASSLDRSNQPQHF. The CDR3 region has the DNA TGTGCCAGCAGCCTCGACAGGAGCAATCAGCCCCAGCATTTT.

The rearrangement uses TRBV5-1 and TRBJ2-3, with a possible D match to TRBD2 (6 bases). This CDR3 has 14 amino acids. V lost 6 bases and J 6 bases, leaving 17 bases between the germline ends. Germline loops: CDR1 SGHRS, CDR2 YFSETQ. CDR3 protein: CASTTTNGGDTQYF. The CDR3 DNA reads as TGCGCCAGCACTACGACAAATGGAGGGGATACGCAGTATTTT.

The chain links TRBV9 to TRBJ2-3; tentative D call: TRBD2 (7 bases). V gave up 4 bases and J gave up 0 bases, with 21 bases separating them. Germline V gene data show CDR1 as SGDLS and CDR2 as YYNGEE. The CDR3 totals 18 residues. The CDR3 DNA is TGTGCCAGCAGCACCATTTGGGGGGGCAAAGTTAGCACAGATACGCAGTATTTT. It yields the protein CASSTIWGGKVSTDTQYF. Filled out from reference TRBV9 and TRBJ2-3, the complete variable domain reads DSGVTQTPKHLITATGQRVTLRCSPRSGDLSVYWYQQSLDQGLQFLIQYYNGEERAKGNILERFSAQQFPDLHSELNLSSLELGDSALYFCASSTIWGGKVSTDTQYFGPGTRLTVL.

This clone has just a few counts. The J gene is TRBJ2-7, the V gene TRBV28; 7 bases map to TRBD1. This CDR3 comprises 14 residues. V lost 7 bases and J lost 2; bases outside the gene matches: 8. In germline, CDR1 is MDHEN, CDR2 SYDVKM. The chain's CDR3 is CASNSGTETYEQYF. In DNA, the CDR3 is TGTGCCAGCAACTCCGGGACAGAAACCTACGAGCAGTACTTC. Full variable domain (remainder filled in from reference TRBV28 and TRBJ2-7): DVKVTQSSRYLVKRTGEKVFLECVQDMDHENMFWYRQDPGLGLRLIYFSYDVKMKEKGDIPEGYSVSREKKERFSLILESASTNQTSMYLCASNSGTETYEQYFGPGTRLTVT.

This chain connects TRBV7-9 to TRBJ2-1, with D possibly matching TRBD2 (6 bases). The V gene's germline CDR1 is SEHNR and CDR2 FQNEAQ (reference sequence). The CDR3 is made up of 14 amino acids. V gave up 1 base and J gave up 6 bases, with 10 bases separating them. The CDR3 coding sequence is TGTGCCAGCAGCTTAGGACTAGGCTCCAATGAGCAGTTCTTC. Encoded protein: CASSLGLGSNEQFF.

V usage is TRBV2 and J usage is TRBJ1-5; 8 positions agree with TRBD1. The CDR3 contains 16 residues. Germline CDR1 SNHLY, CDR2 FYNNEI. With 5 bases clipped from V and 2 bases from J, the junction kept 8 bases outside the gene matches. CDR3 residues: CASSLRTGTGNQPQHF. CDR3 nucleotide sequence: TGTGCCAGCAGTTTGCGGACAGGGACAGGCAATCAGCCCCAGCATTTT.

The rearrangement links TRBV6-5 to TRBJ1-1; D gene uncertain. The CDR3 sequence is 15 residues long. Germline V gene lookup returns CDR1 MNHEY and CDR2 SVGAGI. The V end was cut by 0 bases, the J end by 1 base, with 9 bases between. As DNA, the CDR3 is TGTGCCAGCAGTTACTCCCAGCGAGAGAACACTGAAGCTTTCTTT. It is translated as CASSYSQRENTEAFF.

The chain employs TRBV7-6 and TRBJ1-3; D might be TRBD1 (5 bases). CDR3 length equals 15 residues. Germline CDR1 is SGHVS and CDR2 is FNYEAQ. V lost 4 bases to trimming and J lost 0 bases, with 10 bases between them. In nucleotides, the CDR3 is TGTGCCAGCAGCTCAGGACAAGTCTCTGGAAACACCATATATTTT. Residues: CASSSGQVSGNTIYF.

The CDR3: CASSSRLASGGSNEQFF. The DNA of the CDR3 is TGCGCCAGCAGCTCCCGCCTGGCTAGCGGGGGTAGCAATGAGCAGTTCTTC. The J gene is TRBJ2-1, the V gene TRBV5-1; 10 bases agree with TRBD2. Losses at the gene ends were 3 bases for V and 6 bases for J; bases not matched to a gene: 12. Germline CDR1 reads SGHRS; CDR2 reads YFSETQ. CDR3 length: 17 amino acids.

As concerns this clone: A junction end diverges from the germline sequence, so it may reflect a read error. V and J are TRBV11-3 and TRBJ1-5; 7 nucleotides align to TRBD1. The CDR3 runs to 15 residues. Per the germline V gene, CDR1 is SGHNT and CDR2 is YENEEA. This chain's CDR3 is CASSIDREGNQPQHF. CDR3 sequence (DNA): TGTGCCAGCAGCATAGACAGGGAAGGAAATCAGCCCCAGCATTTT.

The rearrangement uses TRBV7-2 and TRBJ1-6, with D possibly TRBD1 on 5 matching bases. The CDR3 consists of 15 residues. V lost 5 bases, J lost 4 bases, and 12 bases lay in between. The germline V gene has CDR1 SGHTA and CDR2 FQGNSA. The CDR3 region is CASSPGGDYNSPLHF. The CDR3 region has the DNA TGTGCCAGCAGCCCTGGGGGGGATTATAATTCACCCCTCCACTTT.

The V gene is TRBV19, the J gene TRBJ2-3, with TRBD2 matching 8 bases. CDR1 is LNHDA, CDR2 SQIVND, per germline (reference sequence). V lost 6 bases, J lost 4 bases, and 6 bases stayed unmatched. This CDR3 contains 14 residues. CDR3 loop: CASRQRGPPDTQYF. CDR3 coding DNA: TGTGCCAGTAGACAGCGGGGGCCTCCAGATACGCAGTATTTT.

The V call is TRBV4-1, the J call TRBJ1-1; 10 bases match TRBD1. The ends lost 2 bases at V and 5 bases at J; junction bases unmatched: 14. The germline V gene has CDR1 MGHRA and CDR2 YSYEKL. CDR3 length equals 18 residues. Here the CDR3 reads CASSQKFPGTGVLTEAFF. The CDR3 bases are TGCGCCAGCAGCCAAAAATTTCCCGGGACAGGGGTCCTAACTGAAGCTTTCTTT.

The CDR3 loop reads CASSFYDSNEQFF. The CDR3 nucleotides read TGTGCCAGCAGCTTCTATGATTCCAATGAGCAGTTCTTC. The chain recombines TRBV7-2 with TRBJ2-1; D not resolved. Trimming pared 3 bases from V and 6 bases from J, leaving 9 bases between. Looked up from germline, CDR1 is SGHTA and CDR2 is FQGNSA. The CDR3 sequence is 13 residues long.

This sequence joins TRBV6-5 and TRBJ1-2; a possible D gene is TRBD1 (5 bases). The CDR3 consists of 12 residues. V lost 7 bases to trimming and J lost 7 bases, with 13 bases between them. Germline V gives CDR1 MNHEY, CDR2 SVGAGI. The CDR3 nucleotides are TGTGCCAGCACCGCTCAAGGGGTTGGCTACACCTTC. Translated, it gives CASTAQGVGYTF.

This chain connects TRBV28 to TRBJ1-5; 8 nucleotides line up with TRBD1. This CDR3 contains 14 residues. V lost 5 bases to trimming and J lost 5 bases; unmatched junction nucleotides: 5. Germline V gene data show CDR1 as MDHEN and CDR2 as SYDVKM. The CDR3 spells CASSPGQAHQPQHF. CDR3 sequence (DNA): TGTGCCAGCAGTCCGGGACAGGCCCATCAGCCCCAGCATTTT.